The 24 T cell receptor beta chains below were found in one sample sequenced in a study of blood T cell repertoires in COVID-19. Profiling relied on immunoSEQ multiplex PCR, and the TCRdb table lists in-frame clones only, not all of them. The table records approximately 240,000 clones, around four fifths of them present only once. The sequenced sample consisted of peripheral blood. These receptors were taken from a man aged 45-65 years with acute or convalescent COVID-19.

V usage is TRBV11-2 and J usage is TRBJ2-2; possible D gene TRBD2, 5 bases. Trimming removed 5 bases from V and 6 bases from J, with 13 bases in between. This CDR3 is built from 14 residues. Germline lookup yields CDR1 SGHAT and CDR2 FQNNGV. The CDR3 DNA sequence: TGTGCCAGCAGCGCGTGGGTGGAGGCCGGGGAGCTGTTTTTT. It specifies CASSAWVEAGELFF.

The V call is TRBV11-2, the J call TRBJ1-5; D is possibly TRBD1 (6 bases). The CDR3 length is 15 residues. The germline V and J ends were trimmed by 2 bases and 2 bases, with 10 bases remaining between them. The V gene's germline CDR1 is SGHAT and CDR2 FQNNGV. CDR3 protein: CASSLTQGGNQPQHF. CDR3 DNA: TGTGCCAGCAGCTTAACACAGGGCGGCAATCAGCCCCAGCATTTT.

The J gene is TRBJ1-1, the V gene TRBV27; a possible D gene is TRBD1 (5 bases). The V gene lost 7 bases and the J gene lost 1 base, with 13 bases spanning the gap. The CDR3 spans 14 residues. The germline CDR1 and CDR2 sequences are MNHEY and SMNVEV (reference sequence). CDR3 sequence: CASIQGMGNTEAFF. CDR3 bases: TGTGCCAGCATCCAGGGAATGGGGAACACTGAAGCTTTCTTT.

This clone was detected a few times. V and J are TRBV7-9 and TRBJ2-7, with TRBD2 identical over 8 bases. The V gene end was trimmed by 1 base and the J gene end by 1 base; junction bases not matched to a gene: 6. Germline V gene data show CDR1 as SEHNR and CDR2 as FQNEAQ (reference sequence). The CDR3 consists of 16 residues. Here the CDR3 reads CASSLEGGGFSYEQYF. CDR3 DNA: TGTGCCAGCAGCTTAGAAGGCGGGGGGTTTTCCTACGAGCAGTACTTC.

Worth noting for this clone: One junction end disagrees with the germline gene, perhaps due to a read error. This chain connects TRBV7-7 to TRBJ2-5, with 16 bases aligning to TRBD2. CDR3 length equals 17 residues. The germline CDR1 and CDR2 sequences are SSHAT and FNYEAQ (reference sequence). The CDR3 spells CASSLQGLAGGQETQYF. CDR3 sequence (DNA): TGTGCTAGCAGCTTACAGGGACTAGCGGGAGGGCAAGAGACCCAGTACTTC.

The chain joins TRBV6-5 to TRBJ2-7; 8 bases agree with TRBD2. CDR3 length: 16 amino acids. Germline V gene data show CDR1 as MNHEY and CDR2 as SVGAGI. Trimming removed 0 bases from V and 7 bases from J; junction bases left unmatched: 11. DNA of the CDR3: TGTGCCAGCAGTTACTCTGCCGGGACTAGTCTTTTGGAGCAGTACTTC. Translation: CASSYSAGTSLLEQYF.

The rearrangement uses TRBV5-1 and TRBJ1-1; no clear D gene. CDR1 and CDR2 from the germline V gene are SGHRS and YFSETQ. Trimming took off 0 bases at V and 1 base at J, with 13 bases between the two ends. The length of the CDR3 is 16 residues. This CDR3 is CASSLATTRGNTEAFF. DNA for the CDR3: TGCGCCAGCAGCTTGGCGACAACACGGGGGAACACTGAAGCTTTCTTT.

This chain uses TRBV9 with TRBJ2-5, with D unclear. V was pared by 0 bases and J by 4 bases, with 13 bases between. The CDR3 is 15 amino acids. Germline V lookup: CDR1 SGDLS, CDR2 YYNGEE. CDR3 DNA sequence: TGTGCCAGCAGCGTAGGTGCGCAAAACGGAGAGACCCAGTACTTC. This encodes CASSVGAQNGETQYF.

This sequence joins TRBV5-1 and TRBJ2-7; D is possibly TRBD1 (5 bases). The CDR3 is made up of 14 amino acids. Between the trimmed V and J ends, which lost 4 bases and 5 bases, there was a span of 16 bases. The germline V gene has CDR1 SGHRS and CDR2 YFSETQ. In DNA form, the CDR3 reads TGCGCCAGCAGCCAGCCTACAGGTTTACACGAGCAGTACTTC. It translates to CASSQPTGLHEQYF. The whole variable domain, filled in from reference TRBV5-1 and TRBJ2-7, reads KAGVTQTPRYLIKTRGQQVTLSCSPISGHRSVSWYQQTPGQGLQFLFEYFSETQRNKGNFPGRFSGRQFSNSRSEMNVSTLELGDSALYLCASSQPTGLHEQYFGPGTRLTVT.

This clone was observed a few times. This chain links TRBV5-1 with TRBJ1-1; 9 bases are a match to TRBD1. There are 20 residues in the CDR3. J was trimmed by 2 bases and V by 3 bases; bases with no gene match: 20. Per the germline V gene, CDR1 is SGHRS and CDR2 is YFSETQ. The chain's CDR3 is CASSSFRTGAKIHTNTEAFF. The CDR3 DNA reads as TGCGCCAGCAGCTCCTTTAGGACAGGGGCCAAAATTCACACCAACACTGAAGCTTTCTTT.

The chain employs TRBV7-8 and TRBJ1-5, with D perhaps matching TRBD1 (6 bases). This CDR3 has 17 amino acids. Germline-derived CDR1 and CDR2 are SGHVS and FQNEAQ. V was pared by 4 bases and J by 0 bases, with 16 bases between. The CDR3 DNA is TGTGCCAGCAGCTCTACAGGGCTCCTGTATAGCAATCAGCCCCAGCATTTT. As protein: CASSSTGLLYSNQPQHF.

V gene TRBV2 combines with J gene TRBJ1-2; 7 nucleotides agree with TRBD1. The CDR3 runs 14 residues. V was clipped by 3 bases and J by 4 bases; unmatched bases: 5. Per the germline V gene, CDR1 is SNHLY and CDR2 is FYNNEI. Here the CDR3 DNA reads TGTGCCAGCAGTGAGCAGGGGGGTATCTATGGCTACACCTTC. Protein: CASSEQGGIYGYTF.

This clone came up a few times. The DNA for the CDR3 is TGTGCCATCAGTGGGGGACAGGGTGATAGCAATCAGCCCCAGCATTTT. Amino acids: CAISGGQGDSNQPQHF. V and J are TRBV10-3 and TRBJ1-5; TRBD1 matches 9 bases. The CDR3 is 16 amino acids. CDR1 is ENHRY, CDR2 SYGVKD, per germline. V shed 4 bases and J 0 bases; nucleotides not matched to a gene: 4.

V gene TRBV18 combines with J gene TRBJ2-3, with 8 bases fitting TRBD2. There are 14 residues in the CDR3. CDR1 is KGHSH and CDR2 is LQKENI in the germline V gene. Trimming removed 4 bases from V and 5 bases from J; junction bases left unmatched: 5. The CDR3 DNA sequence: TGTGCCAGCTCACAGGCTAGCGGGCGAGATACGCAGTATTTT. Its protein product is CASSQASGRDTQYF.

In its sample, this clone was seen a few times. The rearrangement uses TRBV10-2 and TRBJ2-7; D might be TRBD1 (6 bases). Between the trimmed V and J ends, which lost 2 bases and 3 bases, there was a span of 8 bases. The V gene's germline CDR1 is WSHSY and CDR2 SAAADI. The CDR3 loop spans 13 amino acids. The CDR3 sequence is CASSEQGLYEQYF. The CDR3 DNA is TGCGCCAGCAGTGAGCAGGGGCTCTACGAGCAGTACTTC.

This clone showed up just a few times. Here the CDR3 DNA reads TGTGCCAGCGGGGTAGGCGGGGGGTGGGAAAAACTGTTTTTT. This encodes CASGVGGGWEKLFF. This chain uses TRBV5-4 with TRBJ1-4; D may be TRBD1 (5 bases). Germline loops: CDR1 SGHNT, CDR2 YYREEE (reference sequence). V gave up 7 bases and J gave up 8 bases, with 18 bases separating them. The CDR3 covers 14 residues.

The chain uses TRBV18 and TRBJ2-1; 8 positions agree with TRBD1. J gave up 1 base and V 6 bases, and 11 bases lay outside the gene matches. Per the germline V gene, CDR1 is KGHSH and CDR2 is LQKENI. The CDR3 covers 17 residues. CDR3 in amino acids: CASSPPAGTGSYNEQFF. The DNA of the CDR3 is TGTGCCAGCTCGCCTCCCGCCGGGACAGGATCCTACAATGAGCAGTTCTTC.

This chain links TRBV4-1 with TRBJ2-6; D is unclear. Trimming removed 3 bases at V and 6 bases at J, with 9 bases between. Looked up from germline, CDR1 is MGHRA and CDR2 is YSYEKL. The CDR3 loop spans 14 amino acids. The CDR3 loop is CASSQESLANVLTF. The CDR3 DNA is TGCGCCAGCAGCCAGGAGTCCCTGGCCAACGTCCTGACTTTC.

The chain's CDR3 is CASSSNGNTEAFF. In DNA, the CDR3 is TGTGCCAGCAGCTCGAACGGGAACACTGAAGCTTTCTTT. This chain joins TRBV7-6 and TRBJ1-1; D remains unclear. The CDR3 is made up of 13 amino acids. CDR1 and CDR2 (germline): SGHVS, FNYEAQ. Deletions cut 4 bases from V and 1 base from J, with 7 bases between.

This clone was observed a handful of times. DNA of the CDR3: TGTGCCAGCAGCATCGTACTAGCGGGACTCTACGAGCAGTACTTC. It specifies CASSIVLAGLYEQYF. The chain uses TRBV28 and TRBJ2-7; 10 nucleotides line up with TRBD2. The V gene end was trimmed by 6 bases and the J gene end by 3 bases; junction bases not matched to a gene: 8. In germline, CDR1 is MDHEN, CDR2 SYDVKM. The CDR3 is 15 amino acids.

The chain combines TRBV12-3 or TRBV12-4 with TRBJ1-6; 7 positions agree with TRBD1. V lost 6 bases to trimming and J lost 7 bases; unmatched junction nucleotides: 0. This CDR3 region has 12 residues. The CDR3: CASRQGNSPLHF. The CDR3 bases are TGTGCCAGCAGACAGGGGAATTCACCCCTCCACTTT.

The J gene is TRBJ1-5, the V gene TRBV18; 9 bases fit TRBD1. Germline V gene lookup returns CDR1 KGHSH and CDR2 LQKENI. The CDR3 runs 17 residues. The V segment lost 3 bases and the J segment 4 bases; nucleotides outside the gene matches: 10. The CDR3 DNA reads as TGTGCCAGCTCACCTCAAACCCCACAGGGGGCGAATCAGCCCCAGCATTTT. Amino acids: CASSPQTPQGANQPQHF.

The count of this clone is one. The V call is TRBV30, the J call TRBJ1-6; TRBD1 might be the D (6 bases). The CDR3 sequence is 13 residues long. V was trimmed by 2 bases and J by 9 bases, leaving 11 bases between them. From germline, CDR1 is GTSNPN and CDR2 SVGIG (reference sequence). CDR3 region: CAWSTTGRSPLHF. CDR3 coding DNA: TGTGCCTGGAGTACTACAGGGCGTTCACCCCTCCACTTT.

The rearrangement uses TRBV24-1 and TRBJ2-2; TRBD2 matches 10 bases. Trimming removed 8 bases from V and 5 bases from J; junction bases left unmatched: 4. The V gene's germline CDR1 is KGHDR and CDR2 SFDVKD. The CDR3 consists of 14 residues. The DNA of the CDR3 is TGTGCCACCACTAGCGGGAGTTGGACCGGGGAGCTGTTTTTT. Translation: CATTSGSWTGELFF.